The rows below give T cell receptor beta chains drawn from one sample of a study of OX40 agonist ivuxolimab in advanced cancers. Method: immunoSEQ multiplex PCR; TCRdb's copy keeps in-frame clones and lacks some. The table includes about 66,000 clones, roughly 87% detected once. This sample comprised CD4+ or CD8+ T cells sorted from blood, obtained in a trial of the OX40 agonist ivuxolimab. These receptors came from an adult with an advanced solid tumor such as melanoma, head and neck, liver or kidney cancer. The CDR3 runs from the conserved cysteine through the conserved F or W. D genes are given only for firm matches. Clone size is not always given. Where it is, it says once, few, many or a class for expanded clones.

clone_size j_call d_call v_call cdr3_nt cdr3_aa
NA TRBJ1-2 NA TRBV5-1 TGCGCCAGCAGCTTCGATGGGGCCGGGTATGGCTACACCTTC CASSFDGAGYGYTF
NA TRBJ2-3 TRBD2 TRBV6-5 TGTGCCAGCAGCGAAGCGGGGCGCACAGATACGCAGTATTTT CASSEAGRTDTQYF
NA TRBJ2-3 NA TRBV2 TGTGCCAGCAGTCAAACCATGGATACGCAGTATTTT CASSQTMDTQYF
NA TRBJ2-7 TRBD1 TRBV11-2 TGTGCCAGCAGCCCTCGACAGGGGATAATGTCGATATACTTCTACGAGCAGTACTTC CASSPRQGIMSIYFYEQYF
NA TRBJ2-1 TRBD2 TRBV5-4 TGTGCCAGCAGCTTTCGGACTAGCGGGGGAGAAGAGCAGTTCTTC CASSFRTSGGEEQFF
NA TRBJ2-1 TRBD2 TRBV6-6 TGTGCCACCATTACCAGCGGGGGGGCCGGTGAGCAGTTCTTC CATITSGGAGEQFF
NA TRBJ1-6 NA TRBV28 TGTGCCAGCAGCAAGGGGAACTTCATAAATTCACCCCTCCACTTT CASSKGNFINSPLHF
once TRBJ1-2 TRBD1 TRBV4-2 TGTGCCAGCAGCCTAGAAGAGGGACAGGGAGGTGGCTACACCTTC CASSLEEGQGGGYTF
NA TRBJ1-1 NA TRBV5-1 TGCGCCAGCAGCTTGGTCAGGGAGGGCACTGAAGCTTTCTTT CASSLVREGTEAFF
NA TRBJ1-2 TRBD1 TRBV27 TGTGCCAGCACCATCAGGACAGGGGTGAGCTATGGCTACACCTTC CASTIRTGVSYGYTF
NA TRBJ2-7 TRBD2 TRBV7-2 TGTGCCAGCAGCGCTGGGGGGGGACCTACAAGAATTTTCTTC CASSAGGGPTRIFF
NA TRBJ1-2 TRBD1 TRBV28 TGTGCCAGCAGTTCCCCGGACAGGCGTACTAACTATGGCTACACCTTC CASSSPDRRTNYGYTF
NA TRBJ2-5 NA TRBV2 TGTGCCAGCACTAGACCACAAGAGACCCAGTACTTC CASTRPQETQYF
NA TRBJ1-5 NA TRBV25-1 TGTGCCAGCAGTGAACGGGACGGTTACAATCAGCCCCAGCATTTT CASSERDGYNQPQHF
NA TRBJ1-6 TRBD1 TRBV7-8 TGTGCCAGCAGGGGACAGGGACCCTCACCCCTCCACTTT CASRGQGPSPLHF
NA TRBJ1-3 NA TRBV6-5 TGTGCCAGCATGCAAGGATCTGGAAACACCATATATTTT CASMQGSGNTIYF
NA TRBJ1-1 NA TRBV2 TGTGCCAGCTACCGGGGGCGGGTGAACACTGAAGCTTTCTTT CASYRGRVNTEAFF
NA TRBJ2-3 NA TRBV21-1 NA CASSKGWWCVGGGTDTQYF
once TRBJ1-1 NA TRBV5-5 TGTGCCAGCAGCTTGGCCCTGACAGGGAACACTGAAGCTTTCTTT CASSLALTGNTEAFF
NA TRBJ1-3 NA TRBV5-1 TGCGCCAGCAGCTTGGTCGGGGCTTTGGGAAACACCATATATTTT CASSLVGALGNTIYF
NA TRBJ2-3 NA TRBV29-1 TGCAGCGTGGGGACTAGCACAGATACGCAGTATTTT CSVGTSTDTQYF
NA TRBJ2-7 NA TRBV9 TGTGCCAGCAGCGTAGAGGGGCTAGCTGGGGGCGAGCAGTACTTC CASSVEGLAGGEQYF
NA TRBJ1-6 TRBD1 TRBV7-2 TGTGCCAGCAGCCTCCCGGGACAGGGGGTTACGTCACCCCTCCACTTT CASSLPGQGVTSPLHF
NA TRBJ2-7 TRBD2 TRBV29-1 TGCAGCGCCAAGTCGGGACTAGCGGACTACGAGCAGTACTTC CSAKSGLADYEQYF
NA TRBJ2-3 NA TRBV11-2 TGTGCCAGCAGCTTAGATTTGGGCACAGATACGCAGTATTTT CASSLDLGTDTQYF
NA TRBJ1-5 NA TRBV28 TGTGCCAGCAGATCGGGGGGGGCGGAGAGTCAGCCCCAGCATTTT CASRSGGAESQPQHF
many TRBJ2-7 TRBD1 TRBV19 TGTGCCAGTAGTGGGAACAGGGGGCGTAGAGACGAGCAGTACTTC CASSGNRGRRDEQYF
NA TRBJ1-5 NA TRBV4-1 TGCGCCAGCAGCCCGGATAATGGTCAGCCCCAGCATTTT CASSPDNGQPQHF
NA TRBJ2-7 NA TRBV7-9 TGTGCCAGCAGCTTAACGGAGTACTACGAGCAGTACTTC CASSLTEYYEQYF
NA TRBJ1-2 NA TRBV19 TGTGCCAGTAGTATTGGAGTTAACTATGGCTACACCTTC CASSIGVNYGYTF
NA TRBJ2-7 NA TRBV29-1 TGCAGCATTACGGGACAAACCTACGAGCAGTACTTC CSITGQTYEQYF
NA TRBJ2-5 TRBD1 TRBV28 TGTGCCAGCAGTTTGGGAGACAGGGACCAAGAGACCCAGTACTTC CASSLGDRDQETQYF
few TRBJ2-5 NA TRBV14 TGTGCCAGCAGCAACACCGTCGGGGGTCGAGAGACCCAGTACTTC CASSNTVGGRETQYF
NA TRBJ1-4 NA TRBV7-8 TGTGCCAGCAGCCGGGGGTTTAATGAAAAACTGTTTTTT CASSRGFNEKLFF
NA TRBJ1-2 TRBD1 TRBV14 TGTGCCAGCAGCCCAGGGACAGGGGGCGGCTATGGCTACACCTTC CASSPGTGGGYGYTF
NA TRBJ1-6 TRBD1 TRBV7-9 TGTGCCAGCAGCCAAGACGACAGGGGAAATTCACCCCTCCACTTT CASSQDDRGNSPLHF
NA TRBJ2-1 TRBD2 TRBV11-3 TGTGCCAGCAGCTCCCTAGCGGGGGGATACAATGAGCAGTTCTTC CASSSLAGGYNEQFF
NA TRBJ2-7 NA TRBV27 TGTGCCAGCAGTTCCCGGACCAACTCGGGCGAGCAGTACTTC CASSSRTNSGEQYF
once TRBJ1-5 NA TRBV28 TGTGCCAGCAGTTTATTGAAGATCCAGCATTTT CASSLLKIQHF
NA TRBJ1-2 NA TRBV27 TGTGCCAGCAGTCCCCAGGGAGGAGCTAACTATGGCTACACCTTC CASSPQGGANYGYTF
NA TRBJ1-3 NA TRBV28 TGTGCCAGCAGTCCGACGCAGGGTAAATCTGGAAACACCATATATTTT CASSPTQGKSGNTIYF
NA TRBJ1-5 NA TRBV30 TGTGCCTGGAGTCGGAAGTTGGGAGTCAATCAGCCCCAGCATTTT CAWSRKLGVNQPQHF
NA TRBJ2-6 NA TRBV6-5 TGTGCCAGCAGTTTTTCCAGGAGCTCTGGGGCCAACGTCCTGACTTTC CASSFSRSSGANVLTF
NA TRBJ2-5 NA TRBV5-6 TGTGCCAGCAGCTTTAGGGAGACCCAGTACTTC CASSFRETQYF
NA TRBJ2-5 TRBD2 TRBV11-2 TGTGCCAGCAGCACGGGACTAGCGGGAGGTGTGAATTTCGAGACCCAGTACTTC CASSTGLAGGVNFETQYF
NA TRBJ2-7 NA TRBV10-1 TGCGCCAGCAGGGTACCCGGGCTCCTCTTCTACTACGTAGAGCAGTACTTC CASRVPGLLFYYVEQYF
NA TRBJ1-3 NA TRBV7-8 TGTGCCAGTTTCGAAGCAGGGCCCGGAAACACCATATATTTT CASFEAGPGNTIYF
NA TRBJ2-6 TRBD1 TRBV6-1 TGTGCCAGCAGTGAGACAGGGGTCGCGGCCAACGTCCTGACTTTC CASSETGVAANVLTF
NA TRBJ2-7 NA TRBV30 TGTGCCATCGGCAGGACAGAGATCTACGAGCAGTACTTC CAIGRTEIYEQYF
NA TRBJ1-2 NA TRBV18 TGTGCCAGCTCCGCCTACGGGAGCGCCGTGGATGGCTACACCTTC CASSAYGSAVDGYTF
NA TRBJ2-5 NA TRBV9 TGTGCCAGCAACGGGGGAGAGGGAGAGACCCAGTACTTC CASNGGEGETQYF
NA TRBJ2-7 NA TRBV30 TGTGCCTGGAGTGGGTCGGGGGACGAGCAGTACTTC CAWSGSGDEQYF
NA TRBJ1-5 NA TRBV28 TGTGCCAGCAGTTTACTTTTCACAGGCCATAGCAATCAGCCCCAGCATTTT CASSLLFTGHSNQPQHF
NA TRBJ2-5 NA TRBV4-1 TGCGCCAGCAGCCGAGAAGGGGGACCAGGGGAGACCCAGTACTTC CASSREGGPGETQYF
NA TRBJ1-4 NA TRBV2 TGTGCCAGTGAGCTAACTAATGAAAAACTGTTTTTT CASELTNEKLFF
NA TRBJ2-2 NA TRBV29-1 TGCAGCGTTGATGGCAAGAACACCGGGGAGCTGTTTTTT CSVDGKNTGELFF
NA TRBJ2-1 TRBD1 TRBV10-3 TGTGCCATCAGTGGGGACAGGGGACACAATGAGCAGTTCTTC CAISGDRGHNEQFF